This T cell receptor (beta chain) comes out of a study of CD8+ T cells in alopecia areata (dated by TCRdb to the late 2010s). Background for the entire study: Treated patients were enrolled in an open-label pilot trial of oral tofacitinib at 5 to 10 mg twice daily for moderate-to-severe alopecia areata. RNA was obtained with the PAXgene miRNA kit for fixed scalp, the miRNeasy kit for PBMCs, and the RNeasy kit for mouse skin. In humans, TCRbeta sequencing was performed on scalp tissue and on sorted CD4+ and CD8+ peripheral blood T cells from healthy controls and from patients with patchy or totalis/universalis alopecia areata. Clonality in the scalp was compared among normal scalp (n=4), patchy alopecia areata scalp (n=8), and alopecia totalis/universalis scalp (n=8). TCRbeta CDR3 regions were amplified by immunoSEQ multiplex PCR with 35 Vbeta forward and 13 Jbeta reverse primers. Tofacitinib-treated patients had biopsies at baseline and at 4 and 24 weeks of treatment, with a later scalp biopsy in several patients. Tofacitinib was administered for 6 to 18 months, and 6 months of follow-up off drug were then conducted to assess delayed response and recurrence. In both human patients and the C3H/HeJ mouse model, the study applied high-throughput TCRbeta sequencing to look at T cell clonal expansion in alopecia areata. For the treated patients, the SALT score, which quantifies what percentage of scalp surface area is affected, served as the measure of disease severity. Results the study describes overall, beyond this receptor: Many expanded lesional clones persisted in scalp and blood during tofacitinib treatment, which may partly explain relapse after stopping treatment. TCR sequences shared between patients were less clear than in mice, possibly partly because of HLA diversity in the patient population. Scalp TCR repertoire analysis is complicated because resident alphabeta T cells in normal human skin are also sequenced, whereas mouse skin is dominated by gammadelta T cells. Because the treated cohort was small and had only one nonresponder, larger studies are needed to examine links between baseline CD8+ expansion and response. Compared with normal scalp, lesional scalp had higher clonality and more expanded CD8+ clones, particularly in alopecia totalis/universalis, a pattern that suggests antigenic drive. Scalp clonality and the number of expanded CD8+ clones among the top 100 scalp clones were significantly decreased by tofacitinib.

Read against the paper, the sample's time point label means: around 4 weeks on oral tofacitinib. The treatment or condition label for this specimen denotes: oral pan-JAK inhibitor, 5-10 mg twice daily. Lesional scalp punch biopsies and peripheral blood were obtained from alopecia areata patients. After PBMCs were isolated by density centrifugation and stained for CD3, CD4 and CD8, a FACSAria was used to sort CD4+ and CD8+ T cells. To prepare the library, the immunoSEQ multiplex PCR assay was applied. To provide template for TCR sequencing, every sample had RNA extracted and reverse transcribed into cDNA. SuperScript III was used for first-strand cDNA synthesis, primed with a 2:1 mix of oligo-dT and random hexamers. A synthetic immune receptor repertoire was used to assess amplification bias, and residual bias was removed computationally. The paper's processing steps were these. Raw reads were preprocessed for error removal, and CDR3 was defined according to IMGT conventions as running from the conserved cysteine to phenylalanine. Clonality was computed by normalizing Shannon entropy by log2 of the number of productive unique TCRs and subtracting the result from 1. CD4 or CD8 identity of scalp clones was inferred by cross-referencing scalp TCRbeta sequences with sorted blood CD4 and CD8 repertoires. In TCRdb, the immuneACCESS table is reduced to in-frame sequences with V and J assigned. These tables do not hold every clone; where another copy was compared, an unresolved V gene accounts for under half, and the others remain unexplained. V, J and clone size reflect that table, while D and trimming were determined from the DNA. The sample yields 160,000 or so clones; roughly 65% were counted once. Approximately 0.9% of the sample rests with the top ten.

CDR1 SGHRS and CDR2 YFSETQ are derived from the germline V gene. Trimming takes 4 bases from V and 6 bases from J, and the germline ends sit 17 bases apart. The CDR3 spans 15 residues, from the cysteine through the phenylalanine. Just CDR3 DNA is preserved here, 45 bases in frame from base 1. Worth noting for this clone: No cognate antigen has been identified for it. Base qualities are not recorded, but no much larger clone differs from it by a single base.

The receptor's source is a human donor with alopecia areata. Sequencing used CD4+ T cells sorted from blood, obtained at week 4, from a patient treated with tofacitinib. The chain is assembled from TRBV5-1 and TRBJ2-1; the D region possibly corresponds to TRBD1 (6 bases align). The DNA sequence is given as TGCGCCAGCAGCCGGACAGTGGGAGTCCTCAATGAGCAGTTCTTC. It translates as CASSRTVGVLNEQFF.